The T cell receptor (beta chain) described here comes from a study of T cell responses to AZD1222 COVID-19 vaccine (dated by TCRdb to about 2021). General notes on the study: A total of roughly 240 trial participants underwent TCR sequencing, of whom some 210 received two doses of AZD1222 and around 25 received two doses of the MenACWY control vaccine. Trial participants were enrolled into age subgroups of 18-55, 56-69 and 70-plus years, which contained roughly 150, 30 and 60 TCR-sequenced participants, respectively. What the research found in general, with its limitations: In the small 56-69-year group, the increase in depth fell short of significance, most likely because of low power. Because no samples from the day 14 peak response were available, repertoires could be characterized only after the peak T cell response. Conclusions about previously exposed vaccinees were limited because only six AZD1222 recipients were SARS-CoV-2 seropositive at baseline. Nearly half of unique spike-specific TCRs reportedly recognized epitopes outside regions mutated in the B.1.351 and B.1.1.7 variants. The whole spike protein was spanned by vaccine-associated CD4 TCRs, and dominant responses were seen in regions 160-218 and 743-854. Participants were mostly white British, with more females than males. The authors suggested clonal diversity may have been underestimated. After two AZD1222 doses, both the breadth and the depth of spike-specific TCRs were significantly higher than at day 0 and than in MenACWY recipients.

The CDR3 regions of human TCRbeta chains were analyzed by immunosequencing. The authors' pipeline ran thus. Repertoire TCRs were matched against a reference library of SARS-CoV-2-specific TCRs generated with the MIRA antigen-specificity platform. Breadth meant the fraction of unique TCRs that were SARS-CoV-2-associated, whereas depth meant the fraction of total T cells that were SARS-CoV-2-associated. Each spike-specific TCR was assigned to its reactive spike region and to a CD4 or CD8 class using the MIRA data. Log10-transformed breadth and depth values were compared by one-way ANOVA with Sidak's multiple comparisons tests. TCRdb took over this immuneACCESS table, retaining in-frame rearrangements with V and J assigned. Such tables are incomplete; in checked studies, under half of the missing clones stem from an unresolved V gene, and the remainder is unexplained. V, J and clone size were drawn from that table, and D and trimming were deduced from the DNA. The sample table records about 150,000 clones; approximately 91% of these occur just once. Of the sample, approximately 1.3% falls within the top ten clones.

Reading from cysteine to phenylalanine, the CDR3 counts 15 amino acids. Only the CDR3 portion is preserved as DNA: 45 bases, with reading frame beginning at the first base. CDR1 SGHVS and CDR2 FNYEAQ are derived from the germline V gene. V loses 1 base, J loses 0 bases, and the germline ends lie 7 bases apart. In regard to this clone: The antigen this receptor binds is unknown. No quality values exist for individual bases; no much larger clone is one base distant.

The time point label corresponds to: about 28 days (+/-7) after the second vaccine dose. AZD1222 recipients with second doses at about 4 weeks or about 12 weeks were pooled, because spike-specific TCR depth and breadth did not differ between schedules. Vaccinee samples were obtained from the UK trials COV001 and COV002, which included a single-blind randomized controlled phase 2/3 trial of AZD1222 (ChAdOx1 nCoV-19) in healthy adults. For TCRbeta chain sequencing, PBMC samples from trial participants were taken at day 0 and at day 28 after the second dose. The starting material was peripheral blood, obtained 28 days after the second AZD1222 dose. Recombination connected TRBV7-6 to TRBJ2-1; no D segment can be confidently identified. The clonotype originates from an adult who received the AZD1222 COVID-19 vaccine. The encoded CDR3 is CASSLGSRSYNEQFF. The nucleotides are TGTGCCAGCAGCTTAGGGTCACGCTCCTACAATGAGCAGTTCTTC.